The 23 T cell receptor beta chains listed next were all sequenced from one sample in a study of CD8 T cells in ankylosing spondylitis. TCRdb passed the 5' RACE reads through MiXCR, listing each CDR3 protein once. Of roughly 100,000 distinct CDR3 sequences in the sample, roughly 8.7% were seen once. Sequenced material: blood, either unsorted or a sorted T cell fraction (not recorded which). These receptors were collected from a male donor with ankylosing spondylitis or in good health (not recorded which).

This clonotype was seen many times. This chain links TRBV7-2 with TRBJ1-1; the match to TRBD1 covers 7 bases. The CDR3 runs to 13 residues. After removal of 7 bases from V and 2 bases from J, the junction contained 4 bases not matched to a gene. Germline assignment: CDR1 SGHTA and CDR2 FQGNSA. Here the CDR3 reads CASNRDRNTEAFF. As DNA, the CDR3 is TGTGCCAGCAACCGGGACAGAAACACTGAAGCTTTCTTT. Based on the CDR3 plus reference TRBV7-2 and TRBJ1-1, the full variable domain is GAGVSQSPSNKVTEKGKDVELRCDPISGHTALYWYRQSLGQGLEFLIYFQGNSAPDKSGLPSDRFSAERTGGSVSTLTIQRTQQEDSAVYLCASNRDRNTEAFFGQGTRLTVV.

This clonotype was seen ten or more times. J is TRBJ1-5 and V is TRBV27, with TRBD1 matching over 9 bases. After removal of 5 bases from V and 9 bases from J, the junction contained 8 bases not matched to a gene. CDR1 and CDR2 (germline): MNHEY, SMNVEV (reference sequence). This CDR3 region has 14 residues. CDR3 nucleotide sequence: TGTGCCAGCAGTCCGGACAGGGGAGTGAGGCCCCAGCATTTT. This gives the protein CASSPDRGVRPQHF.

This clonotype showed up many times. The chain combines TRBV6-2 or TRBV6-3 with TRBJ2-5; no definite D call. The CDR3 extends over 12 amino acids. V gave up 6 bases and J gave up 1 base, with 6 bases separating them. Germline CDR1 is MNHEY and CDR2 is SVGEGT. The CDR3 coding sequence is TGTGCCAGCAGCAAACCCCAAGAGACCCAGTACTTC. As protein: CASSKPQETQYF.

This clonotype was observed many times. The chain couples TRBV11-2 to TRBJ2-1; TRBD2 aligns across 11 bases. The germline V gene encodes CDR1 SGHAT and CDR2 FQNNGV. There are 15 residues in the CDR3. With V trimmed by 3 bases and J by 6 bases, 4 bases remained unmatched. Here the CDR3 reads CASSFSGGGFNEQFF. The CDR3 bases are TGTGCCAGCAGCTTTAGCGGGGGGGGGTTCAATGAGCAGTTCTTC. Full variable domain (rest looked up from reference TRBV11-2 and TRBJ2-1): EAGVAQSPRYKIIEKRQSVAFWCNPISGHATLYWYQQILGQGPKLLIQFQNNGVVDDSQLPKDRFSAERLKGVDSTLKIQPAKLEDSAVYLCASSFSGGGFNEQFFGPGTRLTVL.

This clonotype was counted many times. This sequence joins TRBV7-2 and TRBJ2-3, with a tentative D call TRBD2 (6 bases). The CDR3 runs to 17 residues. Germline-derived CDR1 and CDR2 are SGHTA and FQGNSA. Deletions cut 2 bases from V and 0 bases from J, with 15 bases between. CDR3 DNA: TGTGCCAGCAGCTTATGGGCGGGGCTGCCTAGCACAGATACGCAGTATTTT. It encodes CASSLWAGLPSTDTQYF.

This clonotype occurred many times. CDR3 amino acids: CSASGGFDTQYF. The CDR3 nucleotides are TGCAGTGCTAGCGGGGGTTTCGATACGCAGTATTTT. The V and J genes are TRBV20-1 and TRBJ2-3; possibly TRBD2 for D (6 bases). Germline loops: CDR1 DFQATT, CDR2 SNEGSKA (reference sequence). The CDR3 covers 12 residues. Trimming removed 3 bases at V and 6 bases at J, with 10 bases between.

The rearrangement joins TRBV2 to TRBJ2-6; 9 bases line up with TRBD1. From germline, CDR1 is SNHLY and CDR2 FYNNEI. The CDR3 is 15 residues long. With V trimmed by 4 bases and J by 2 bases, 0 bases remained unmatched. The CDR3 spells CASSGTGAGANVLTF. The CDR3 region has the DNA TGTGCCAGCAGTGGGACAGGGGCTGGGGCCAACGTCCTGACTTTC.

There are many counts of this clonotype. This sequence joins TRBV20-1 and TRBJ2-2; 10 nucleotides line up with TRBD2. Germline CDR1 and CDR2: DFQATT and SNEGSKA (reference sequence). This CDR3 is 14 amino acids long. J was trimmed by 0 bases and V by 5 bases; bases with no gene match: 0. The CDR3 region has the DNA TGCAGTGCTGGACTAGCGGCGAACACCGGGGAGCTGTTTTTT. Amino acid sequence: CSAGLAANTGELFF.

This clonotype was seen at least ten times. V usage is TRBV9 and J usage is TRBJ1-2, with D tentatively TRBD1 (5 bases). Trimming shortened V by 2 bases and J by 4 bases, and 15 bases separated the two germline ends. CDR1 and CDR2 (germline): SGDLS, YYNGEE. The CDR3 consists of 15 residues. CDR3 nucleotides: TGTGCCAGCAGCGTCTCCAGGGCCCGGAGCTATGGCTACACCTTC. Residues: CASSVSRARSYGYTF. Drawing the rest from reference TRBV9 and TRBJ1-2, the complete variable domain is DSGVTQTPKHLITATGQRVTLRCSPRSGDLSVYWYQQSLDQGLQFLIQYYNGEERAKGNILERFSAQQFPDLHSELNLSSLELGDSALYFCASSVSRARSYGYTFGSGTRLTVV.

There are a few counts of this clonotype. This sequence joins TRBV30 and TRBJ2-7; 11 nucleotides align to TRBD2. CDR1 GTSNPN and CDR2 SVGIG come from the germline V gene (reference sequence). V was clipped by 4 bases and J by 0 bases; unmatched bases: 8. The CDR3 is 16 residues long. This chain's CDR3 is CAWTPLAGGPSYEQYF. The DNA for the CDR3 is TGTGCCTGGACCCCCCTAGCGGGGGGACCCTCCTACGAGCAGTACTTC. Supplemented by reference TRBV30 and TRBJ2-7, the full variable domain reads SQTIHQWPATLVQPVGSPLSLECTVEGTSNPNLYWYRQAAGRGLQLLFYSVGIGQISSEVPQNLSASRPQDRQFILSSKKLLLSDSGFYLCAWTPLAGGPSYEQYFGPGTRLTVT.

This chain uses TRBV7-2 with TRBJ1-3; 8 nucleotides match TRBD1. The ends lost 5 bases at V and 7 bases at J; junction bases unmatched: 7. From germline, CDR1 is SGHTA and CDR2 FQGNSA. The CDR3 loop spans 14 amino acids. In nucleotides, the CDR3 is TGTGCCAGCAGCCCCCAGGGGGCGGCGAACACCATATATTTT. Its protein product is CASSPQGAANTIYF. The variable domain in full, completed from reference TRBV7-2 and TRBJ1-3, reads GAGVSQSPSNKVTEKGKDVELRCDPISGHTALYWYRQSLGQGLEFLIYFQGNSAPDKSGLPSDRFSAERTGGSVSTLTIQRTQQEDSAVYLCASSPQGAANTIYFGEGSWLTVV.

This clonotype was found many times. The chain is built from TRBV9 and TRBJ1-3, with a possible D match to TRBD1 (5 bases). The CDR3 extends over 16 amino acids. V lost 1 base, J lost 2 bases, and 13 bases lay in between. The V gene's germline CDR1 is SGDLS and CDR2 YYNGEE. The CDR3 loop is CASSVSPGWAGNTIYF. As DNA, the CDR3 is TGTGCCAGCAGCGTATCCCCAGGGTGGGCTGGAAACACCATATATTTT.

This clonotype showed up many times. V usage is TRBV7-9 and J usage is TRBJ2-2, with D tentatively TRBD1 (6 bases). Trimming took off 5 bases at V and 6 bases at J, with 13 bases between the two ends. Germline V gene data show CDR1 as SEHNR and CDR2 as FQNEAQ (reference sequence). There are 14 residues in the CDR3. CDR3 region: CASSTTGFSGELFF. The CDR3, as DNA: TGTGCCAGCAGCACAACAGGGTTCTCCGGGGAGCTGTTTTTT.

The sample holds many counts of this clonotype. The chain links TRBV19 to TRBJ1-2; TRBD1 matches at 9 bases. Losses at the gene ends were 5 bases for V and 7 bases for J; bases not matched to a gene: 8. The CDR3 contains 14 residues. The germline V gene encodes CDR1 LNHDA and CDR2 SQIVND (reference sequence). This chain's CDR3 is CASSFRDRAGGYTF. The CDR3 DNA reads TGTGCCAGTAGTTTTCGGGACAGGGCCGGTGGCTACACCTTC.

In this sample, this clonotype turned up many times. CDR3 amino acids: CASSYASYEQYF. DNA of the CDR3: TGTGCCAGCAGCTATGCCTCCTACGAGCAGTACTTC. V usage is TRBV7-9 and J usage is TRBJ2-7, with D unclear. The CDR3 spans 12 residues. Trimming left V 4 bases short and J 0 bases short, with 4 bases between. CDR1 SEHNR and CDR2 FQNEAQ come from the germline V gene (reference sequence).

This clonotype was counted many times. The chain is built from TRBV29-1 and TRBJ2-5; 12 positions match TRBD2. The CDR3 spans 14 residues. Germline V lookup: CDR1 SQVTM, CDR2 ANQGSEA. V lost 5 bases and J lost 2; bases outside the gene matches: 3. The CDR3 DNA reads as TGCAGCGTTACTCTAGCGGGAGGGCAAGAGACCCAGTACTTC. Protein product: CSVTLAGGQETQYF. Full variable domain (remainder filled in from reference TRBV29-1 and TRBJ2-5): SAVISQKPSRDICQRGTSLTIQCQVDSQVTMMFWYRQQPGQSLTLIATANQGSEATYESGFVIDKFPISRPNLTFSTLTVSNMSPEDSSIYLCSVTLAGGQETQYFGPGTRLLVL.

The V call is TRBV28, the J call TRBJ2-1; a weak D match, TRBD1 (6 bases). The germline V gene has CDR1 MDHEN and CDR2 SYDVKM. The CDR3 is 16 amino acids. Trimming shortened V by 2 bases and J by 9 bases, and 20 bases separated the two germline ends. CDR3 DNA sequence: TGTGCCAGCAGTTTAGGTTGGGACACGAGGGAAAGTGAGCAGTTCTTC. This translates into CASSLGWDTRESEQFF.

The sample holds many counts of this clonotype. The CDR3 region has the DNA TGTGCCAGCAGCTCTGCAGGGGAGACCTACGAGCAGTACTTC. Its translation: CASSSAGETYEQYF. The chain combines TRBV6-2 or TRBV6-3 with TRBJ2-7; tentatively, D is TRBD1 (6 bases). Germline CDR1 and CDR2: MNHEY and SVGEGT. V was pared by 6 bases and J by 2 bases, with 14 bases between. The CDR3 contains 14 residues.

This clonotype was detected ten times or more. This chain links TRBV7-8 with TRBJ2-7, with 10 bases identical to TRBD2. Germline V gene data show CDR1 as SGHVS and CDR2 as FQNEAQ. The CDR3 spans 16 residues. The J segment lost 3 bases and the V segment lost 5 bases, leaving 10 bases of the junction unmatched. CDR3: CASSPRVLAGNYEQYF. CDR3 nucleotides: TGTGCCAGCAGCCCCCGCGTACTAGCGGGGAACTACGAGCAGTACTTC.

This clonotype was counted at least ten times. The chain is built from TRBV7-8 and TRBJ1-4; 12 bases line up with TRBD1. Germline V gene data show CDR1 as SGHVS and CDR2 as FQNEAQ. The V and J ends lost 5 bases and 9 bases, in that order; junction bases with no gene match: 4. The CDR3 has 14 amino acids. The CDR3 region is CASSRDRGLQKLFF. CDR3 sequence (DNA): TGTGCCAGCAGCCGGGACAGGGGGCTCCAAAAACTGTTTTTT. The full variable domain, in which reference TRBV7-8 and TRBJ1-4 provide the parts outside the CDR3, is GAGVSQSPRYKVAKRGQDVALRCDPISGHVSLFWYQQALGQGPEFLTYFQNEAQLDKSGLPSDRFFAERPEGSVSTLKIQRTQQEDSAVYLCASSRDRGLQKLFFGSGTQLSVL.

The chain has TRBV6-5 and TRBJ1-5; D may be TRBD1 (5 bases). The CDR3 spans 16 residues. CDR1 is MNHEY, CDR2 SVGAGI, per germline. The ends were cut back, 8 bases at V and 9 bases at J, with 26 bases in the middle. CDR3 nucleotide sequence: TGTGCCAGCGGTCTGGGACGACCGGGACTAGGACCGCCCCAGCATTTT. This encodes CASGLGRPGLGPPQHF.

This clonotype was counted at least ten times. The chain carries TRBV7-9 and TRBJ2-1, with D perhaps TRBD2 (6 bases). The germline V gene encodes CDR1 SEHNR and CDR2 FQNEAQ (reference sequence). Trimming took off 5 bases at V and 4 bases at J, with 15 bases between the two ends. The CDR3 covers 15 residues. CDR3 loop: CASSPRGSGYNEQFF. CDR3 DNA sequence: TGTGCCAGCAGCCCCCGGGGGAGCGGATACAATGAGCAGTTCTTC.

In its sample, this clonotype was seen many times. The chain joins TRBV4-2 to TRBJ1-4, with 7 bases matching TRBD1. Trimming removed 4 bases from V and 0 bases from J; junction bases left unmatched: 11. This CDR3 spans 18 amino acids. Germline CDR1 and CDR2: LGHNA and YNFKEQ. In nucleotides, the CDR3 is TGTGCCAGCAGCCTTCAAAAAGGGCAGGGGGCAACTAATGAAAAACTGTTTTTT. Residues: CASSLQKGQGATNEKLFF.